This TCR beta chain originates from a study of OX40 agonist ivuxolimab in advanced cancers. Study context: The mean age was about 61 years, ranging from about 20 to 85, with approximately 85% of participants male.

The study, taken as a whole, reports: On average, a greater number of expanded clones characterised CD8+ T cells relative to CD4+.

Trimming stripped 3 bases from V and 3 bases from J, with 12 bases between. CDR1 GTSNPN and CDR2 SVGIG come from the germline V gene (reference sequence). The CDR3 totals 15 residues. Patients who had autoimmune disease history or got systemic immunosuppression were left out. In regard to this clone: What it binds is not known.

Sequencing used immunoSEQ multiplex PCR; TCRdb keeps in-frame clones, though not all of them. The sample lists about 30,000 clones, 80% to 85% occurring once. V usage is TRBV30 and J usage is TRBJ1-6; perhaps TRBD1 as D (5 bases). This receptor was obtained from an adult with an advanced solid tumor such as melanoma, head and neck, liver or kidney cancer. The source material was CD4+ or CD8+ T cells sorted from blood, sampled in a trial of the OX40 agonist ivuxolimab. The DNA of the CDR3 is TGTGCCTGGAGGGACACAGTCAACTATAATTCACCCCTCCACTTT. It codes for CAWRDTVNYNSPLHF. Complete variable domain (other parts from reference TRBV30 and TRBJ1-6): SQTIHQWPATLVQPVGSPLSLECTVEGTSNPNLYWYRQAAGRGLQLLFYSVGIGQISSEVPQNLSASRPQDRQFILSSKKLLLSDSGFYLCAWRDTVNYNSPLHFGNGTRLTVT.